This is a list of T cell receptor beta chains from one sample in a study of glioma-infiltrating T cells after dendritic cell vaccination. Only in-frame clones appear in the TCRdb table, and some are missing; sequencing was by immunoSEQ multiplex PCR. Among about 95,000 clones listed, 85% to 90% were seen once. Specimen: blood, collected before dendritic cell vaccination. The receptor set was obtained from a human donor with glioblastoma. The conserved cysteine and the conserved F or W are not part of the CDR3 here. The D gene is left open where the match is weak. Only some rows state a clone size, as once, few, many or a class for expanded clones.

abundance: -; v_gene: TRBV7-9; d_gene: TRBD1; CDR3aa: ASSRGTAEAF
abundance: -; v_gene: TRBV15; d_gene: -; CDR3aa: ATSREGLGLGTQY
abundance: -; v_gene: TRBV2; d_gene: TRBD1; CDR3aa: ASRRGQGAQAF
abundance: -; v_gene: TRBV5-1; d_gene: -; CDR3aa: ASSLAPGNEQF
abundance: -; v_gene: TRBV27; d_gene: TRBD2; CDR3aa: ASKTSGGLEQF
abundance: -; v_gene: TRBV2; d_gene: TRBD1; CDR3aa: ASRILQGARNYGYT
abundance: once; v_gene: TRBV7-2; d_gene: -; CDR3aa: ASSPRRPSSYNSPLH
abundance: -; v_gene: TRBV5-1; d_gene: TRBD2; CDR3aa: ASSLASGGPYDYEQY
abundance: -; v_gene: TRBV6-5; d_gene: -; CDR3aa: ASSLMGGPYEQY
abundance: -; v_gene: TRBV7-3; d_gene: TRBD1; CDR3aa: ASSPPTGGAI
abundance: -; v_gene: TRBV6-6; d_gene: TRBD1; CDR3aa: ASSTGGSLETQY
abundance: -; v_gene: TRBV5-1; d_gene: TRBD1; CDR3aa: ASRFDRGTEAF
abundance: -; v_gene: TRBV5-6; d_gene: -; CDR3aa: ASSAWYREYEQY
abundance: -; v_gene: TRBV5-1; d_gene: -; CDR3aa: ASSLQQTYEQY
abundance: -; v_gene: TRBV30; d_gene: -; CDR3aa: AWSAWAGETQY
abundance: -; v_gene: TRBV9; d_gene: TRBD2; CDR3aa: ASSVAIGLAGDTQY
abundance: -; v_gene: TRBV7-2; d_gene: TRBD2; CDR3aa: ASSFRLAGYNEQF
abundance: -; v_gene: TRBV5-1; d_gene: -; CDR3aa: ASSSLTGNTEAF
abundance: few; v_gene: TRBV10-2; d_gene: -; CDR3aa: ATLEGSLQDIQY
abundance: -; v_gene: TRBV6-5; d_gene: -; CDR3aa: ASSYEGSVLT